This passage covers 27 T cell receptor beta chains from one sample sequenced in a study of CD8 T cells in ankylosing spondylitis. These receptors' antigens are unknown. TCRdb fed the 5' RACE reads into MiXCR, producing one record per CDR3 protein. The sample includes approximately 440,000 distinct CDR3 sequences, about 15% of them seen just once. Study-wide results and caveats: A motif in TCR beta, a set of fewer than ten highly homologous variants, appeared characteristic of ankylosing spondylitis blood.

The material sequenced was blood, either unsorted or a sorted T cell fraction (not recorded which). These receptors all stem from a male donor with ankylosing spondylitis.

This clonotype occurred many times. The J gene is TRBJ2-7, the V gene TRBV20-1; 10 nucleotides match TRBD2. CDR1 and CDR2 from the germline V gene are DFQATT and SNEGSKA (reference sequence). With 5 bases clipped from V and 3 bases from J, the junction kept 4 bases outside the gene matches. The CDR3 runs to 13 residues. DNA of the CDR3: TGCAGTGCTTCTAGCGGGAGCCACTACGAGCAGTACTTC. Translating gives CSASSGSHYEQYF.

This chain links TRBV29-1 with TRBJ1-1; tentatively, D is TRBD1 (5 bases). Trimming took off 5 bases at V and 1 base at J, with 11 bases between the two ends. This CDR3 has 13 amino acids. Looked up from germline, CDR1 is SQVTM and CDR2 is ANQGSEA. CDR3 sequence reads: CSVSQGKNTEAFF. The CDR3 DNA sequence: TGCAGCGTTTCTCAGGGAAAGAACACTGAAGCTTTCTTT.

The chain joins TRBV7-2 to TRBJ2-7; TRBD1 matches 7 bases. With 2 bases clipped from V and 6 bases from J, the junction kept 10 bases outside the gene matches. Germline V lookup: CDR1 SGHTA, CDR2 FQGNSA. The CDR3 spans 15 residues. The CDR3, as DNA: TGTGCCAGCAGCTTACGAGGTCAGCCAGGGGGCGAGCAGTACTTC. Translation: CASSLRGQPGGEQYF.

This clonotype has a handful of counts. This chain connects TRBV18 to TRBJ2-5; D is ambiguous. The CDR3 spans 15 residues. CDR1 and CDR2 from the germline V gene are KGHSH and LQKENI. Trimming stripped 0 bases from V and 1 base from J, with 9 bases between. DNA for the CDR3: TGTGCCAGCTCACCACCGGGTCAGCTCCAAGAGACCCAGTACTTC. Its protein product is CASSPPGQLQETQYF.

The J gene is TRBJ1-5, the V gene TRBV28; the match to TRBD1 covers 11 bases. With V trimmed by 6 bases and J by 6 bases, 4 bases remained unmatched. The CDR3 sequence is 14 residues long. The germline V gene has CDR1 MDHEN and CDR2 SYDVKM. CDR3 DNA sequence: TGTGCCAGCAGGGGACAGGGGGGGCCTCAGCCCCAGCATTTT. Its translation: CASRGQGGPQPQHF. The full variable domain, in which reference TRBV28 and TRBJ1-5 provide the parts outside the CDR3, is DVKVTQSSRYLVKRTGEKVFLECVQDMDHENMFWYRQDPGLGLRLIYFSYDVKMKEKGDIPEGYSVSREKKERFSLILESASTNQTSMYLCASRGQGGPQPQHFGDGTRLSIL.

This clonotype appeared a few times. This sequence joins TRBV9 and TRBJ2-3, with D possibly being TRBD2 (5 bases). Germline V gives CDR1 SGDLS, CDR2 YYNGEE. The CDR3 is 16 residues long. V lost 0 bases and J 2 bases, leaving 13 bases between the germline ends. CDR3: CASSVVALANTDTQYF. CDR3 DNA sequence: TGTGCCAGCAGCGTAGTAGCATTAGCGAACACAGATACGCAGTATTTT. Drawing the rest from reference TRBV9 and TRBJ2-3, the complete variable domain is DSGVTQTPKHLITATGQRVTLRCSPRSGDLSVYWYQQSLDQGLQFLIQYYNGEERAKGNILERFSAQQFPDLHSELNLSSLELGDSALYFCASSVVALANTDTQYFGPGTRLTVL.

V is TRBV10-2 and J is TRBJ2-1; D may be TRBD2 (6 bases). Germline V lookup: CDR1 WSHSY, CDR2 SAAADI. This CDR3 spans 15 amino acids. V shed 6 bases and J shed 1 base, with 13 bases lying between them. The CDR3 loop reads CASRTGTASYNEQFF. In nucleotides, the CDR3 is TGCGCCAGCAGAACCGGGACTGCATCCTACAATGAGCAGTTCTTC.

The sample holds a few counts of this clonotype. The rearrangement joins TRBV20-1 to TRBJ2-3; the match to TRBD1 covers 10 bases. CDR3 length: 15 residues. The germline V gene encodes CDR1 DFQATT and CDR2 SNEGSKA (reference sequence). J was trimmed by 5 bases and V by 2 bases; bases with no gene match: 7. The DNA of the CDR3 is TGCAGTGCTAGACCCCCGGGACAGGGGAAAGATACGCAGTATTTT. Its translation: CSARPPGQGKDTQYF.

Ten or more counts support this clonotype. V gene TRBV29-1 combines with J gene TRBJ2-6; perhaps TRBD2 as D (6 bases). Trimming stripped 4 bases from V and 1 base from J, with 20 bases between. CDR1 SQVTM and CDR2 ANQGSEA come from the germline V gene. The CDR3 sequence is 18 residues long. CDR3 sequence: CSVVAGKVAGSGANVLTF. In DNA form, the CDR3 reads TGCAGCGTTGTCGCGGGGAAGGTTGCTGGTTCTGGGGCCAACGTCCTGACTTTC.

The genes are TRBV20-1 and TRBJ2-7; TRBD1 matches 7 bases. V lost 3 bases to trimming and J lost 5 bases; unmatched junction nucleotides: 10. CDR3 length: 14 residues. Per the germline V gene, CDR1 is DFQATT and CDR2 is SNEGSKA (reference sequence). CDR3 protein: CSASLKGGVNEQYF. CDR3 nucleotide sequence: TGCAGTGCTAGCTTAAAAGGGGGCGTGAACGAGCAGTACTTC.

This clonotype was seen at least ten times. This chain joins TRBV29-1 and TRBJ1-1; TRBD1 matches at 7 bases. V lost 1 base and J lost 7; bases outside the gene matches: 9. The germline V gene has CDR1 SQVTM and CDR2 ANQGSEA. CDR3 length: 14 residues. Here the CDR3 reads CSVEARTGAFEAFF. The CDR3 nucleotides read TGCAGCGTTGAAGCCAGGACAGGAGCCTTTGAAGCTTTCTTT.

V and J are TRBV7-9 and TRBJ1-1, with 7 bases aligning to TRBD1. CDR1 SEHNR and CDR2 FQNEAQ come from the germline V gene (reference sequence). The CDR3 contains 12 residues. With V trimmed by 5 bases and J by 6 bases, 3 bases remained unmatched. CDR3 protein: CASSVDRAEAFF. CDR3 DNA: TGTGCCAGCAGCGTCGACAGGGCTGAAGCTTTCTTT. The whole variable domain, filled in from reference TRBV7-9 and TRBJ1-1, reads DTGVSQNPRHKITKRGQNVTFRCDPISEHNRLYWYRQTLGQGPEFLTYFQNEAQLEKSRLLSDRFSAERPKGSFSTLEIQRTEQGDSAMYLCASSVDRAEAFFGQGTRLTVV.

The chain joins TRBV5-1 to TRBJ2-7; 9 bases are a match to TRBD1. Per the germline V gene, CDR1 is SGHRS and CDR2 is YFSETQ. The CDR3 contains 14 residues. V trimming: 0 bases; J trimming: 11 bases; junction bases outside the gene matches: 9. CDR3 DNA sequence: TGCGCCAGCAGCTTGGAGGGACAGGGAATGTTGGAGTACTTC. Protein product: CASSLEGQGMLEYF.

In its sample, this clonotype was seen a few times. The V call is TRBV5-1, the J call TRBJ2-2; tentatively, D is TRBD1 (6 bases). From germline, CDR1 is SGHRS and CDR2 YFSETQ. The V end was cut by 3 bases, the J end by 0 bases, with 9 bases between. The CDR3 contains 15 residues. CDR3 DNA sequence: TGCGCCAGCAGCTCACAGGGCGCGAACACCGGGGAGCTGTTTTTT. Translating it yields CASSSQGANTGELFF.

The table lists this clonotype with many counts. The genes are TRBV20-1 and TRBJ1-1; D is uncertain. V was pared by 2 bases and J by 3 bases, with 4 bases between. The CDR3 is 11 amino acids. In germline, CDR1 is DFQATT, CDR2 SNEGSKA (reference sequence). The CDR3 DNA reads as TGCAGTGCTAGAATGGACACTGAAGCTTTCTTT. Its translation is CSARMDTEAFF.

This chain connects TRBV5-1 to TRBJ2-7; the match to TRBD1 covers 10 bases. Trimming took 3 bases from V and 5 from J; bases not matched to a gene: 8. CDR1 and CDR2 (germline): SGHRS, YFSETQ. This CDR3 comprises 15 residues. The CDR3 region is CASSYSGTGVNEQYF. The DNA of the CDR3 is TGCGCCAGCAGCTACTCCGGGACAGGGGTGAACGAGCAGTACTTC.

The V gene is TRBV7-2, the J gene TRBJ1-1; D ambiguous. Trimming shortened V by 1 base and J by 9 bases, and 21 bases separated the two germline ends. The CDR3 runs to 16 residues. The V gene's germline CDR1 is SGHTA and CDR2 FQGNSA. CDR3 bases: TGTGCCAGCAGCTTAGTTCTAGCGGGTGGCAGTTTGAAAGCTTTCTTT. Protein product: CASSLVLAGGSLKAFF.

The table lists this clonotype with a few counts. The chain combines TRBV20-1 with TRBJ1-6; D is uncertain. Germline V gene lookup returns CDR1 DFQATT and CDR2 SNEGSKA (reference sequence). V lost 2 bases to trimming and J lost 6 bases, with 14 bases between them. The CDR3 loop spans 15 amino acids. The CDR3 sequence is CSARPGNGGNSPLHF. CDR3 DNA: TGCAGTGCTAGACCTGGGAATGGCGGTAATTCACCCCTCCACTTT.

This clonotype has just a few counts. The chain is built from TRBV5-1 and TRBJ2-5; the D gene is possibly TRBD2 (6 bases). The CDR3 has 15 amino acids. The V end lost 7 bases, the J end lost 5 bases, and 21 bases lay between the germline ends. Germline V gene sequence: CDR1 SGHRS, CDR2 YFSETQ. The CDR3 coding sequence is TGCGCCAGCGGGAGGTTCGGGGAAAGGTGGGAGACCCAGTACTTC. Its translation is CASGRFGERWETQYF.

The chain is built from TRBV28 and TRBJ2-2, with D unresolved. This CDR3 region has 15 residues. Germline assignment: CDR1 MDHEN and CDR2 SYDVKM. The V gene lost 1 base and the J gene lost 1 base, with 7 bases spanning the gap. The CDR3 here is CASSLLDGNTGELFF. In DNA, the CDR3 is TGTGCCAGCAGTTTATTGGACGGGAACACCGGGGAGCTGTTTTTT.

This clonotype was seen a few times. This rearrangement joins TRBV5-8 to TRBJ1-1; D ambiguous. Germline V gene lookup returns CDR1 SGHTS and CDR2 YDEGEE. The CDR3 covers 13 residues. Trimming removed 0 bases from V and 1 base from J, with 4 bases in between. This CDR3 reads CASSLAKNTEAFF. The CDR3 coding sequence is TGTGCCAGCAGCTTGGCGAAGAACACTGAAGCTTTCTTT.

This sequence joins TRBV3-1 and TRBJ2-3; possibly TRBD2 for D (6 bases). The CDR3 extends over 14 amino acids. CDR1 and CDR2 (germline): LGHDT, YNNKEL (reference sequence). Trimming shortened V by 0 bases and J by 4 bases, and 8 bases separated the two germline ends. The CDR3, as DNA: TGTGCCAGCAGCCAAGAACTAGCCCCAGATACGCAGTATTTT. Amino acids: CASSQELAPDTQYF.

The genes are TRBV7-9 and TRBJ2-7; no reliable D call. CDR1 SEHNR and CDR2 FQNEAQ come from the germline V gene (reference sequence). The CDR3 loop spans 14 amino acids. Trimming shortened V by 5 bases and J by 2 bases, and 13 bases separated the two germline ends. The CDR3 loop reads CASSAMFIPYEQYF. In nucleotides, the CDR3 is TGTGCCAGCAGCGCCATGTTTATACCCTACGAGCAGTACTTC.

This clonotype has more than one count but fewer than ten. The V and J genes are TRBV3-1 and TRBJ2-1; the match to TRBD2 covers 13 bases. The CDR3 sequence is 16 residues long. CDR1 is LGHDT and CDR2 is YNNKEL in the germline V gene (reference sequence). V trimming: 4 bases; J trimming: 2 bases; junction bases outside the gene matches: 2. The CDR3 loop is CASSRGLAGTYNEQFF. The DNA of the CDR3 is TGTGCCAGCAGCCGGGGACTAGCGGGAACCTACAATGAGCAGTTCTTC.

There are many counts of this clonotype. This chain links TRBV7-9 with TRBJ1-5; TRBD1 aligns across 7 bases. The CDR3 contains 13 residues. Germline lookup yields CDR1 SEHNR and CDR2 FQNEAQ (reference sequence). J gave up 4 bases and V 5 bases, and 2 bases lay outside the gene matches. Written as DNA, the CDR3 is TGTGCCAGCAGCGCACAGGGGAATCAGCCCCAGCATTTT. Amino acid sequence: CASSAQGNQPQHF.

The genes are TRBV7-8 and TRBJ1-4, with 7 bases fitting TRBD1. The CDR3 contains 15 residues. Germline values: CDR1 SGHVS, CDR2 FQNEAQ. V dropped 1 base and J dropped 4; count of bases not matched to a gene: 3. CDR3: CASSLGTGYNEKLFF. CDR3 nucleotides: TGTGCCAGCAGCTTAGGGACAGGATATAATGAAAAACTGTTTTTT.

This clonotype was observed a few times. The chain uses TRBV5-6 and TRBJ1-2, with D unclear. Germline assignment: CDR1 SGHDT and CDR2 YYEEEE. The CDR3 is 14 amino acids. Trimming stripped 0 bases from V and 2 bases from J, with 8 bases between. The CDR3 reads CASSLVERNYGYTF. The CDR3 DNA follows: TGTGCCAGCAGCTTGGTCGAACGGAACTATGGCTACACCTTC.